A selection of T cell receptor beta chains follows, all from one sample in a study of shared clonotypes between healthy human individuals. This table comes from immunoSEQ multiplex PCR, and its TCRdb copy is limited to in-frame clones, with some not included. The sample has approximately 1.5 million clones, about 98.5% seen once; the top ten hold 0.36%. The sequenced material came from naive CD4+ T cells sorted from blood. These receptors were collected from a man aged 25 to 40 in good health. The CDR3 runs from the conserved cysteine through the conserved F or W.

V gene	J gene	CDR3 protein
TRBV5-5	TRBJ2-7	CASSLGSGSLVEQYF
TRBV7-2	TRBJ2-1	CASSPRTPSYNEQFF
TRBV29-1	TRBJ2-1	CSVEGLAGVGEQFF
TRBV10-3	TRBJ1-1	CAISGTGGRVNTEAFF
TRBV4-2	TRBJ2-7	CASSQDPDRLWEQYF
TRBV5-1	TRBJ2-7	CASSSLDRADYEQYF
TRBV6-1	TRBJ2-7	CASSLSGTNYEQYF
TRBV28	TRBJ2-7	CASSLQGTGSYEQYF
TRBV29-1	TRBJ1-4	CSIRTASRGTNEKLFF
TRBV7-9	TRBJ1-5	CASSLSMGSNQPQHF
TRBV10-3	TRBJ1-1	CAISTTGGEAFF
TRBV12-5	TRBJ2-1	CASGWEKTKSGRSYNEQFF
TRBV23-1	TRBJ1-4	CASGSDPGETNEKLFF
TRBV5-8	TRBJ2-2	CASSYLSGRIPGELFF